Below, 3 T cell receptor beta chains from the same sample are listed, as sequenced in a study of T-cell reconstitution after alpha-beta-depleted transplantation in children. The authors prepared the TCRbeta library with unique molecular identifiers. TCRdb re-analysed the PCR reads in MiXCR, keeping a single row per CDR3 protein. The sample carries about 540,000 distinct CDR3 sequences, approximately 30% recorded once. Sequenced here: PBMCs, sampled before TCRalphabeta/CD19-depleted stem cell transplant. These receptor sequences come from a boy under two years old with Wiskott-Aldrich syndrome, due to receive a stem cell transplant.

The rearrangement links TRBV7-9 to TRBJ2-2; 11 bases fit TRBD2. The CDR3 consists of 15 residues. The trim removed 5 bases at V and 5 bases at J, leaving 4 bases unmatched. The germline CDR1 and CDR2 sequences are SEHNR and FQNEAQ (reference sequence). The CDR3, as DNA: TGTGCCAGCAGCCCGGGACTAGCGGAAACCGGGGAGCTGTTTTTT. Its protein is CASSPGLAETGELFF.

This clonotype was counted a few times. V and J are TRBV24-1 and TRBJ2-5; TRBD2 agrees at 12 bases. The V gene's germline CDR1 is KGHDR and CDR2 SFDVKD. Trimming removed 2 bases from V and 5 bases from J; junction bases left unmatched: 2. This CDR3 spans 15 amino acids. The CDR3 bases are TGTGCCACCAGTGATTCGACTAGCGGGAGTGAGACCCAGTACTTC. Protein: CATSDSTSGSETQYF.

This chain connects TRBV2 to TRBJ2-3, with 7 bases lining up with TRBD2. CDR1 and CDR2 (germline): SNHLY, FYNNEI. There are 15 residues in the CDR3. Trimming cost V 6 bases and J 0 bases; bases outside gene matches: 6. CDR3 sequence (DNA): TGTGCCAGCAGGCCCGGGACTAAGAGCACAGATACGCAGTATTTT. Residues: CASRPGTKSTDTQYF.